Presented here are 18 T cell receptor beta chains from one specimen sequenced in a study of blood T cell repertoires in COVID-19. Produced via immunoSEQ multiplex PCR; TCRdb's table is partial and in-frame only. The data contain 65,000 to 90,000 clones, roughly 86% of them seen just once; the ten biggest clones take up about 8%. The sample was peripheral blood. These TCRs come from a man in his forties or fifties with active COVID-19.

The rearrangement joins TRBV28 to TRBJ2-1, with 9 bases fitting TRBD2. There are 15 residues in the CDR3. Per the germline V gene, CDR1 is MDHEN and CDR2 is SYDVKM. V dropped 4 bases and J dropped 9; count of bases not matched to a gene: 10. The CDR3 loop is CASSSVAGERVEQFF. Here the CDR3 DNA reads TGTGCCAGCAGTTCGGTAGCGGGAGAAAGGGTTGAGCAGTTCTTC.

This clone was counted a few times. CDR3 protein: CASSPYPDRTSSYNSPLHF. The CDR3 DNA reads as TGTGCCAGCAGTCCCTACCCTGACAGGACAAGCTCCTATAATTCACCCCTCCACTTT. This chain uses TRBV27 with TRBJ1-6; tentatively, D is TRBD1 (6 bases). V dropped 5 bases and J dropped 0 bases, with 20 bases sitting between them. The CDR3 is 19 residues long. Per germline, CDR1 MNHEY and CDR2 SMNVEV (reference sequence).

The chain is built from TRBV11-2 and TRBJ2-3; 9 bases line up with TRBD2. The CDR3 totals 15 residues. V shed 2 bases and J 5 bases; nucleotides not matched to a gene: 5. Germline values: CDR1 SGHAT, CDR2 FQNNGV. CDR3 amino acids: CASSLLGLAKDTQYF. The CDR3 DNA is TGTGCCAGCAGCTTATTGGGACTAGCAAAAGATACGCAGTATTTT.

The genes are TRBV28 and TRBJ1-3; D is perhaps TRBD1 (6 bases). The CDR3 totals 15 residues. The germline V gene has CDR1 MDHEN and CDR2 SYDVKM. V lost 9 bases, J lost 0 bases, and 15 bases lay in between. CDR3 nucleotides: TGTGCCAGTATCTCGGGACACCACTCTGGAAACACCATATATTTT. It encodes CASISGHHSGNTIYF.

CDR3 sequence: CASSYSTGSNQPQHF. The DNA of the CDR3 is TGTGCCAGCAGTTACTCGACAGGGAGCAATCAGCCCCAGCATTTT. The genes are TRBV6-2 or TRBV6-3 and TRBJ1-5; TRBD1 matches 7 bases. The CDR3 runs 15 residues. V dropped 0 bases and J dropped 1; count of bases not matched to a gene: 0. CDR1 MNHEY and CDR2 SVGEGT come from the germline V gene.

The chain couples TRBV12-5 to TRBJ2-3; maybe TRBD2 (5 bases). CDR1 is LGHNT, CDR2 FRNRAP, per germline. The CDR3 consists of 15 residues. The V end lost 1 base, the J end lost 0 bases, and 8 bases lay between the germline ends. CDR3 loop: CASGLGLASTDTQYF. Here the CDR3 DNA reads TGTGCTAGTGGTTTGGGCCTAGCAAGCACAGATACGCAGTATTTT.

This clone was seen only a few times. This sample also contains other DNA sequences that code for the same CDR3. CDR3 bases: TGTGCCAGCAGTTTACCTTCGGGACTAACGGATACGCAGTATTTT. Translating it yields CASSLPSGLTDTQYF. The V and J genes are TRBV28 and TRBJ2-3; 7 bases fit TRBD2. V lost 2 bases to trimming and J lost 6 bases; unmatched junction nucleotides: 8. Germline V lookup: CDR1 MDHEN, CDR2 SYDVKM. CDR3 size: 15 residues.

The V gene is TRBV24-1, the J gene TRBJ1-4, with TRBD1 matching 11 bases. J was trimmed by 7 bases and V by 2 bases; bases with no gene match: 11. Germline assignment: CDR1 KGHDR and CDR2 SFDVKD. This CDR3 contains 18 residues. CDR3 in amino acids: CATSDSRDRGVRGEKLFF. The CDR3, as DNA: TGTGCCACCAGTGATTCCCGGGACAGGGGGGTACGGGGTGAAAAACTGTTTTTT.

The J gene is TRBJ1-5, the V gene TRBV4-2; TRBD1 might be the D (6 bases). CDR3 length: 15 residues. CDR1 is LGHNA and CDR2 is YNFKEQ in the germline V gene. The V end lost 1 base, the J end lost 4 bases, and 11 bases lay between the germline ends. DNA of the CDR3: TGTGCCAGCAGCCAAGGGGGGGGCGCGAATCAGCCCCAGCATTTT. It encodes CASSQGGGANQPQHF.

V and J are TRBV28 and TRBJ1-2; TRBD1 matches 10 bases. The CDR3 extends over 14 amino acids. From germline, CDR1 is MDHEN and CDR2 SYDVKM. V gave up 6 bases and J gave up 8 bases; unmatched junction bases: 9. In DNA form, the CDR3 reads TGTGCCAGCAGAGATTCGGGACAGGGGAAAGGCTACACCTTC. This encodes CASRDSGQGKGYTF.

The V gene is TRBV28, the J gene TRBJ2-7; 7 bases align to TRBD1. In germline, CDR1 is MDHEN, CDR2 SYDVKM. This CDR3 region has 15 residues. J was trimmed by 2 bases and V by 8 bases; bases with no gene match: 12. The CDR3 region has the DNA TGTGCCAGCGGCAACGACAGGGTCGGGGCCTACGAGCAGTACTTC. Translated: CASGNDRVGAYEQYF.

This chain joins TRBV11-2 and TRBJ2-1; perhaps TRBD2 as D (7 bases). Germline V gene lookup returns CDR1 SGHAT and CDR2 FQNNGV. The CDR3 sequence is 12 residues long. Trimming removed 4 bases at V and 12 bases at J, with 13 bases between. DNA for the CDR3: TGTGCCAGCAGCTACAGGGACTATGGGCAGTTCTTC. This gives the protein CASSYRDYGQFF.

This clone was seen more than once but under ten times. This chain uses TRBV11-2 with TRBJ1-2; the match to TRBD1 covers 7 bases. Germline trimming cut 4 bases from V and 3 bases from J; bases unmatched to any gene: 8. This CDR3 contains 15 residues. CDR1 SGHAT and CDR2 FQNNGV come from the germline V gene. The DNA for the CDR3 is TGTGCCAGCAGCTCTCCCCGCAGGGGGGACTATGGCTACACCTTC. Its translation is CASSSPRRGDYGYTF.

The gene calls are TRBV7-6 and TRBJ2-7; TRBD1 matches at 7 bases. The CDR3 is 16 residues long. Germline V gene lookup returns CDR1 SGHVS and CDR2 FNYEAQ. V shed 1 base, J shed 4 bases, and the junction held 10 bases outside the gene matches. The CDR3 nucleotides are TGTGCCAGCAGCTTAGGTGCAACAGGGGTAGGTTACGAGCAGTACTTC. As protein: CASSLGATGVGYEQYF.

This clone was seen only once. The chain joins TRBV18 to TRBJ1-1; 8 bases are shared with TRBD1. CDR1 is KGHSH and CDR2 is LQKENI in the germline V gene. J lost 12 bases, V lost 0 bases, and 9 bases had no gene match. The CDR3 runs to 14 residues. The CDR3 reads CASSPPSFQGATFF. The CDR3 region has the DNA TGTGCCAGCTCACCACCCAGTTTTCAGGGGGCGACTTTCTTT.

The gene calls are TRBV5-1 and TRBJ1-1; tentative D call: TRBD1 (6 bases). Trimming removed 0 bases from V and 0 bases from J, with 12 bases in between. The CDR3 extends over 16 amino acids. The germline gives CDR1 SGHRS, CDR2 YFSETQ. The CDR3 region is CASSLAGQIMNTEAFF. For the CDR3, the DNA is TGCGCCAGCAGCTTGGCCGGACAGATCATGAACACTGAAGCTTTCTTT.

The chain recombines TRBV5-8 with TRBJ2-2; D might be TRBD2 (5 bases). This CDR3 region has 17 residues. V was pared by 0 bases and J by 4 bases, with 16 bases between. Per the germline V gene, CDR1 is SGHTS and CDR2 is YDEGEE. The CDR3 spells CASSLESTTGSTGELFF. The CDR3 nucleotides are TGTGCCAGCAGCTTGGAATCTACGACGGGATCCACCGGGGAGCTGTTTTTT.

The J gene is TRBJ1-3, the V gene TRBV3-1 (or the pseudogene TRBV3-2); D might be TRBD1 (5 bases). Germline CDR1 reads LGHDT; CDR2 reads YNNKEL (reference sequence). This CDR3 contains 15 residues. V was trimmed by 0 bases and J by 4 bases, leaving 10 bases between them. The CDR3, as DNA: TGTGCCAGCAGCCAAGACAGGGTGGCGGGAAACACCATATATTTT. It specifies CASSQDRVAGNTIYF.